This T cell receptor (beta chain) was sequenced during a study of radiation and T cells in renal cell carcinoma. Assay: immunoSEQ multiplex PCR; the TCRdb copy retains only in-frame clones and omits some. The sample contains over 10,000 clones, about 61% of which appear only once. Treatment described: treatment-naive control, cytoreductive nephrectomy. This renal cell carcinoma was of the clear cell type. This CDR3 region has 17 residues. V lost 4 bases to trimming and J lost 4 bases; unmatched junction nucleotides: 9. Germline V gene lookup returns CDR1 LGHNA and CDR2 YSLEER. V and J are TRBV4-3 and TRBJ2-2, with 10 positions matching TRBD2. This material consisted of tumor tissue, taken from a patient whose treatment was nephrectomy without radiotherapy. This TCR came from a woman older than 75 with renal cell carcinoma. The CDR3, as DNA: TGCGCCAGCAGCCGTCAGCCTAGCGGGGGTTTCACCGGGGAGCTGTTTTTT. Translated: CASSRQPSGGFTGELFF.